These 23 T cell receptor beta chains originate from one sample sequenced in a study of blood T cell repertoires in COVID-19. Using immunoSEQ multiplex PCR, the repertoire was profiled, and TCRdb retains in-frame clones only, with some absent. The data show 110,000 to 150,000 clones, 84% seen once. The sequencing sample was made of peripheral blood. These receptors were collected from a human donor in a cohort sampled during active COVID-19.

This chain connects TRBV5-4 to TRBJ2-5, with 8 bases aligning to TRBD2. V lost 3 bases to trimming and J lost 4 bases; unmatched junction nucleotides: 11. The CDR3 consists of 16 residues. Germline loops: CDR1 SGHNT, CDR2 YYREEE (reference sequence). The CDR3 region has the DNA TGTGCCAGCAGCTCCGGTCGGGGGGGCCTGTTAGAGACCCAGTACTTC. This sequence encodes CASSSGRGGLLETQYF.

The chain couples TRBV7-9 to TRBJ2-7; D not certain. This CDR3 contains 13 residues. Trimming took off 1 base at V and 0 bases at J, with 4 bases between the two ends. Germline loops: CDR1 SEHNR, CDR2 FQNEAQ (reference sequence). CDR3 DNA: TGTGCCAGCAGCTTAGACAGCTCCTACGAGCAGTACGTC. Amino acid sequence: CASSLDSSYEQYV.

The chain uses TRBV7-2 and TRBJ1-2; 7 bases agree with TRBD1. Germline V CDR1 and CDR2: SGHTA, FQGNSA. The V gene end was trimmed by 5 bases and the J gene end by 4 bases; junction bases not matched to a gene: 13. The CDR3 sequence is 16 residues long. CDR3 amino acids: CASSLRTGADLYGYTF. DNA of the CDR3: TGTGCCAGCAGCCTCCGTACAGGGGCGGATCTCTATGGCTACACCTTC.

This sequence joins TRBV6-6 and TRBJ1-3; TRBD1 matches at 9 bases. This CDR3 is built from 15 residues. Losses at the gene ends were 9 bases for V and 0 bases for J; bases not matched to a gene: 6. Germline V CDR1 and CDR2: MNHNY, SVGAGI (reference sequence). The CDR3 spells CASSGTGTSGNTIYF. DNA for the CDR3: TGTGCCAGTTCCGGGACAGGGACCTCTGGAAACACCATATATTTT.

V is TRBV25-1 and J is TRBJ2-5; D might be TRBD2 (5 bases). Per the germline V gene, CDR1 is MGHDK and CDR2 is SYGVNS. The CDR3 runs to 11 residues. V was pared by 8 bases and J by 5 bases, with 9 bases between. The CDR3 sequence is CASEGGETQYF. As DNA, the CDR3 is TGTGCCAGCGAGGGTGGGGAGACCCAGTACTTC.

The rearrangement links TRBV7-2 to TRBJ2-3; D might be TRBD2 (5 bases). The CDR3 has 12 amino acids. Looked up from germline, CDR1 is SGHTA and CDR2 is FQGNSA. Trimming pared 7 bases from V and 3 bases from J, leaving 8 bases between. For the CDR3, the DNA is TGTGCCAGCACCCGGGGAACAGATACGCAGTATTTT. As protein: CASTRGTDTQYF.

This chain joins TRBV7-9 and TRBJ1-1; D is unclear. V was pared by 1 base and J by 5 bases, with 8 bases between. The CDR3 extends over 13 amino acids. Germline-derived CDR1 and CDR2 are SEHNR and FQNEAQ (reference sequence). CDR3 DNA: TGTGCCAGCAGCTTAGTTGGAGCTACTGAAGCTTTCTTT. This codes for CASSLVGATEAFF.

This clone occurred a few times. V gene TRBV11-1 combines with J gene TRBJ1-1; TRBD1 is a possible D gene (6 bases). CDR1 and CDR2 (germline): SGHAT, FQDESV (reference sequence). CDR3 size: 15 residues. The V and J ends lost 0 bases and 5 bases respectively, with 13 bases between them. CDR3 in amino acids: CASSLARGARTEAFF. As DNA, the CDR3 is TGTGCCAGCAGCTTAGCGCGGGGGGCGCGGACTGAAGCTTTCTTT.

V is TRBV10-3 and J is TRBJ1-1, with D possibly being TRBD1 (5 bases). V dropped 0 bases and J dropped 10 bases, with 12 bases sitting between them. The CDR3 length is 13 residues. CDR1 is ENHRY and CDR2 is SYGVKD in the germline V gene. The CDR3 sequence is CAISESSEGVAFF. DNA of the CDR3: TGTGCCATCAGTGAGTCGAGTGAAGGGGTAGCTTTCTTT.

This CDR3 reads CASSFSGATDTQYF. CDR3 nucleotides: TGTGCCAGCAGCTTTAGCGGAGCCACAGATACGCAGTATTTT. The chain joins TRBV7-2 to TRBJ2-3, with a tentative D call TRBD2 (6 bases). The CDR3 sequence is 14 residues long. Trimming cost V 3 bases and J 2 bases, with 9 bases left between them. Germline V gene lookup returns CDR1 SGHTA and CDR2 FQGNSA.

The chain carries TRBV7-9 and TRBJ2-3, with D possibly being TRBD1 (6 bases). The CDR3 is 14 amino acids. The V end was cut by 10 bases, the J end by 0 bases, with 14 bases between. CDR1 and CDR2 from the germline V gene are SEHNR and FQNEAQ (reference sequence). CDR3 nucleotide sequence: TGTGCCATACGGGACATTTCTAGCACAGATACGCAGTATTTT. Translation: CAIRDISSTDTQYF. Based on the CDR3 plus reference TRBV7-9 and TRBJ2-3, the full variable domain is DTGVSQNPRHKITKRGQNVTFRCDPISEHNRLYWYRQTLGQGPEFLTYFQNEAQLEKSRLLSDRFSAERPKGSFSTLEIQRTEQGDSAMYLCAIRDISSTDTQYFGPGTRLTVL.

The chain uses TRBV5-1 and TRBJ2-5; tentative D call: TRBD2 (6 bases). Trimming pared 3 bases from V and 2 bases from J, leaving 14 bases between. Germline assignment: CDR1 SGHRS and CDR2 YFSETQ. This CDR3 is built from 15 residues. The CDR3 nucleotides read TGCGCCAGCAGCTCTACGGGAGTCTGGCAAGAGACCCAGTACTTC. The encoded protein is CASSSTGVWQETQYF.

For the CDR3, the DNA is TGTGCCAGCTCACAGGGGGCCGGAAACACTGAAGCTTTCTTT. It translates to CASSQGAGNTEAFF. The rearrangement links TRBV18 to TRBJ1-1; TRBD1 matches at 7 bases. The CDR3 runs 14 residues. CDR1 and CDR2 (germline): KGHSH, LQKENI. The V segment lost 4 bases and the J segment 2 bases; nucleotides outside the gene matches: 4. Complete variable domain (other parts from reference TRBV18 and TRBJ1-1): NAGVMQNPRHLVRRRGQEARLRCSPMKGHSHVYWYRQLPEEGLKFMVYLQKENIIDESGMPKERFSAEFPKEGPSILRIQQVVRGDSAAYFCASSQGAGNTEAFFGQGTRLTVV.

The chain links TRBV13 to TRBJ1-3; possibly TRBD1 for D (6 bases). The germline V gene encodes CDR1 PRHDT and CDR2 FYEKMQ (reference sequence). The CDR3 covers 14 residues. The V end lost 6 bases, the J end lost 2 bases, and 11 bases lay between the germline ends. CDR3 sequence: CASRPTGPGNTIYF. CDR3 sequence (DNA): TGTGCCAGCAGACCTACAGGGCCTGGAAACACCATATATTTT.

This rearrangement joins TRBV6-2 or TRBV6-3 to TRBJ2-1; D perhaps matches TRBD2 (7 bases). The CDR3 length is 15 residues. Looked up from germline, CDR1 is MNHEY and CDR2 is SVGEGT. Trimming removed 4 bases at V and 6 bases at J, with 16 bases between. In nucleotides, the CDR3 is TGTGCCAGCAGTTCCCTCCCCCGGGGGGCCAATGAGCAGTTCTTC. Its translation: CASSSLPRGANEQFF.

This clone was seen more than once but under ten times. This chain connects TRBV28 to TRBJ1-6, with TRBD1 as a possible D gene (6 bases). CDR3 length: 15 amino acids. V was pared by 2 bases and J by 13 bases, with 18 bases between. CDR1 and CDR2 from the germline V gene are MDHEN and SYDVKM. The CDR3 reads CASSLGGARNPPLHF. The CDR3 DNA sequence: TGTGCCAGCAGTTTAGGGGGCGCAAGGAACCCCCCCCTCCACTTT.

This sequence joins TRBV2 and TRBJ2-5, with 9 bases that match TRBD1. CDR3 length: 14 residues. CDR1 and CDR2 from the germline V gene are SNHLY and FYNNEI. The ends lost 6 bases at V and 5 bases at J; junction bases unmatched: 7. CDR3 nucleotides: TGTGCCAGCAGAGGGGGACAGGGTTATGAGACCCAGTACTTC. This sequence encodes CASRGGQGYETQYF.

V and J are TRBV11-1 and TRBJ2-1, with D maybe TRBD2 (6 bases). V was clipped by 3 bases and J by 4 bases, with 13 bases between them. Germline V CDR1 and CDR2: SGHAT, FQDESV (reference sequence). This CDR3 comprises 15 residues. The CDR3, as DNA: TGTGCCAGCAGCTTCAGGCCGGGACTTTACAATGAGCAGTTCTTC. Amino acid sequence: CASSFRPGLYNEQFF.

This chain uses TRBV15 with TRBJ2-6; TRBD1 matches 7 bases. Losses at the gene ends were 2 bases for V and 1 base for J; bases not matched to a gene: 5. CDR1 and CDR2 from the germline V gene are LNHNV and YYDKDF (reference sequence). CDR3 size: 17 residues. As DNA, the CDR3 is TGTGCCACCAGCAGATTCACGACAGGGTCTGGGGCCAACGTCCTGACTTTC. Amino acid sequence: CATSRFTTGSGANVLTF. The whole variable domain, filled in from reference TRBV15 and TRBJ2-6, reads DAMVIQNPRYQVTQFGKPVTLSCSQTLNHNVMYWYQQKSSQAPKLLFHYYDKDFNNEADTPDNFQSRRPNTSFCFLDIRSPGLGDTAMYLCATSRFTTGSGANVLTFGAGSRLTVL.

The genes are TRBV10-3 and TRBJ1-1, with 8 bases lining up with TRBD1. After removal of 4 bases from V and 11 bases from J, the junction contained 9 bases not matched to a gene. The germline V gene encodes CDR1 ENHRY and CDR2 SYGVKD. This CDR3 contains 13 residues. In nucleotides, the CDR3 is TGTGCCATCAGTGCCGGACAGGGAGCGGAGGCTTTCTTT. Its protein is CAISAGQGAEAFF.

This sequence joins TRBV7-9 and TRBJ2-1, with TRBD2 as a possible D gene (6 bases). V lost 6 bases, J lost 3 bases, and 12 bases lay in between. This CDR3 has 14 amino acids. The germline V gene encodes CDR1 SEHNR and CDR2 FQNEAQ (reference sequence). The CDR3 region is CASSRLGGYNEQFF. The CDR3 DNA sequence: TGTGCCAGCAGTCGCCTCGGGGGCTACAATGAGCAGTTCTTC.

This clone came up a few times. The V gene is TRBV2, the J gene TRBJ2-2; a weak D match, TRBD2 (5 bases). Germline CDR1 SNHLY, CDR2 FYNNEI. The ends were cut back, 2 bases at V and 0 bases at J, with 7 bases in the middle. This CDR3 is 15 amino acids long. CDR3: CASSEKRTNTGELFF. CDR3 nucleotide sequence: TGTGCCAGCAGTGAAAAGCGGACGAACACCGGGGAGCTGTTTTTT.

V usage is TRBV11-2 and J usage is TRBJ1-1; D is undetermined. This CDR3 contains 15 residues. Trimming shortened V by 0 bases and J by 1 base, and 9 bases separated the two germline ends. Germline V gene lookup returns CDR1 SGHAT and CDR2 FQNNGV. CDR3 loop: CASSLDRRWNTEAFF. The CDR3 DNA follows: TGTGCCAGCAGCTTAGATCGCCGGTGGAACACTGAAGCTTTCTTT.